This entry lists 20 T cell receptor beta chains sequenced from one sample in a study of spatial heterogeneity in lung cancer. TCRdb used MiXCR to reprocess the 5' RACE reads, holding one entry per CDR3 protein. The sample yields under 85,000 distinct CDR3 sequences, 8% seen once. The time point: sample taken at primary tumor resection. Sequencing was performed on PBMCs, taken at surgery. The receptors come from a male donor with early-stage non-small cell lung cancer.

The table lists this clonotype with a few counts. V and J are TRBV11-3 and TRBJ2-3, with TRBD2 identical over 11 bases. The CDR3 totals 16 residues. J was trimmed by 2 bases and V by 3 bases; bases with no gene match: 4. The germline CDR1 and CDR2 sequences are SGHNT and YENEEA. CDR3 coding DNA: TGTGCCAGCAGCTTTAGACTAGCGGGAACCACAGATACGCAGTATTTT. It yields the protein CASSFRLAGTTDTQYF.

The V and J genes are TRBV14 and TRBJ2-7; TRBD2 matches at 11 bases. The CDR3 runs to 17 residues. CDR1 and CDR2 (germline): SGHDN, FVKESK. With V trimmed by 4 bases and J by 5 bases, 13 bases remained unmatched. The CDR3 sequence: CASSPGRSSGRFDEQYF. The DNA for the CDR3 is TGTGCCAGCAGCCCCGGGAGATCTAGCGGGAGGTTCGACGAGCAGTACTTC.

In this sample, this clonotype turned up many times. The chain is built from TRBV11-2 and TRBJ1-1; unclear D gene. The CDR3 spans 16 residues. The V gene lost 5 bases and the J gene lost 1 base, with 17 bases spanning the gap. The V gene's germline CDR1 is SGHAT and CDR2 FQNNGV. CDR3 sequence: CASSLRFGLKNTEAFF. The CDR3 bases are TGTGCCAGCAGCCTCCGATTCGGCCTTAAGAACACTGAAGCTTTCTTT.

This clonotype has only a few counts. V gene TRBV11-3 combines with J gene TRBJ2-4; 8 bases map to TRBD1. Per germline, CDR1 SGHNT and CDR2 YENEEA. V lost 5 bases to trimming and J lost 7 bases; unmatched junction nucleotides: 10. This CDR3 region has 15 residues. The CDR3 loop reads CASSQPRTGRNIQYF. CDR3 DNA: TGTGCCAGCAGCCAACCTCGGACAGGGAGGAACATTCAGTACTTC.

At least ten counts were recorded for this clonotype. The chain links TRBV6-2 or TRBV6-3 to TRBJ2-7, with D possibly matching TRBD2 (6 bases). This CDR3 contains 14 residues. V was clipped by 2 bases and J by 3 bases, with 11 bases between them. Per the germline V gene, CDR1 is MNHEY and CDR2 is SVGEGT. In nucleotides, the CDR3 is TGTGCCAGCAGTTACATTAGCGGTTACTACGAGCAGTACTTC. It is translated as CASSYISGYYEQYF.

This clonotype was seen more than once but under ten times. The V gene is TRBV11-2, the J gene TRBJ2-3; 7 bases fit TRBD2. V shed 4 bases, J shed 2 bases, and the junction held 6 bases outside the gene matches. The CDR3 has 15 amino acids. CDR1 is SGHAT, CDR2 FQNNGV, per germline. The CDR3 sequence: CASSSLANPTDTQYF. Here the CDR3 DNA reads TGTGCCAGCAGCTCACTAGCGAATCCCACAGATACGCAGTATTTT.

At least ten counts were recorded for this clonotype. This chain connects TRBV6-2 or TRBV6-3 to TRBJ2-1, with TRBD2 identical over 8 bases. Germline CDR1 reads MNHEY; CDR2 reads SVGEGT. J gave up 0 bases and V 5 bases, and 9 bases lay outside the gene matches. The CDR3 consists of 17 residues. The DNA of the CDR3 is TGTGCCAGCAGTACGCATCGGGGGGGGCCCTCCTACAATGAGCAGTTCTTC. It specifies CASSTHRGGPSYNEQFF.

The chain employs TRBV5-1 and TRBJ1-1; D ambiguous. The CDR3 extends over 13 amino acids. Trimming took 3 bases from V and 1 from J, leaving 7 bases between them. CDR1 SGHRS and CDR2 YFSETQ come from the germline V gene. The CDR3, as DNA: TGCGCCAGCAGCTCAGACCCGAACACTGAAGCTTTCTTT. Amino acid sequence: CASSSDPNTEAFF.

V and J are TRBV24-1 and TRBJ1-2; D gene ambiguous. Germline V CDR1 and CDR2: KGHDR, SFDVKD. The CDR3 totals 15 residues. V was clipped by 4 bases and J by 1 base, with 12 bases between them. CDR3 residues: CATSEGAGINYGYTF. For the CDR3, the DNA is TGTGCCACCAGTGAAGGAGCCGGAATTAACTATGGCTACACCTTC.

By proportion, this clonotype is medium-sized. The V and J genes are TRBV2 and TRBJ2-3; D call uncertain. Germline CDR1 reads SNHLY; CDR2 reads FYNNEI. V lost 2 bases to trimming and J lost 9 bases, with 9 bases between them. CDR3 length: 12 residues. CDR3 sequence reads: CASSEIPVTQYF. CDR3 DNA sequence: TGTGCCAGCAGTGAAATCCCTGTGACGCAGTATTTT.

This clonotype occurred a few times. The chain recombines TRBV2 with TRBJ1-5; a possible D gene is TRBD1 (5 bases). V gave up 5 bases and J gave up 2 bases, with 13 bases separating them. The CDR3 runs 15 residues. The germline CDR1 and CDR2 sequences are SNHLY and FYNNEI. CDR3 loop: CASSPPGDGNQPQHF. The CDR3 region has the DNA TGTGCCAGCAGTCCTCCGGGGGATGGCAATCAGCCCCAGCATTTT.

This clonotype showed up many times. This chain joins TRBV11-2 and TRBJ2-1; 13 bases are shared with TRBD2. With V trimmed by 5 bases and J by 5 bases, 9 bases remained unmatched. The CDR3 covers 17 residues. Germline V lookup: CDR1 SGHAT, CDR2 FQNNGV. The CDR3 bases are TGTGCCAGCAGCATCACTAGCGGGAGGGCCTGGAACAATGAGCAGTTCTTC. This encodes CASSITSGRAWNNEQFF.

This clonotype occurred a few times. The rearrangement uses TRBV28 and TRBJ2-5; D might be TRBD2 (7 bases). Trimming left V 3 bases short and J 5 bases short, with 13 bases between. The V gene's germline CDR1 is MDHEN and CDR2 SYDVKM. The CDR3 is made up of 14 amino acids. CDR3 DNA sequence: TGTGCCAGCAGTTTGGGGGGGGCAGTGGAGACCCAGTACTTC. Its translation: CASSLGGAVETQYF.

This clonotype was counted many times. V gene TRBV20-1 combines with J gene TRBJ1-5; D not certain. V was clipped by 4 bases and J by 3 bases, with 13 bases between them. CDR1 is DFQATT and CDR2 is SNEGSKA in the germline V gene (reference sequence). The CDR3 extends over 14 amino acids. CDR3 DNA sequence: TGCAGTGCTACCCTGATAGGACCCAATCAGCCCCAGCATTTT. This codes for CSATLIGPNQPQHF.

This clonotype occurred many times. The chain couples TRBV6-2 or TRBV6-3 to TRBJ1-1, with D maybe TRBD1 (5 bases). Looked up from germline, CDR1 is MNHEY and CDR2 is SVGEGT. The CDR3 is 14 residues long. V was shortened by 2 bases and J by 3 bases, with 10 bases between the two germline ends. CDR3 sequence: CASSYGRGDTEAFF. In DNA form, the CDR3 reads TGTGCCAGCAGTTACGGGCGGGGGGACACTGAAGCTTTCTTT.

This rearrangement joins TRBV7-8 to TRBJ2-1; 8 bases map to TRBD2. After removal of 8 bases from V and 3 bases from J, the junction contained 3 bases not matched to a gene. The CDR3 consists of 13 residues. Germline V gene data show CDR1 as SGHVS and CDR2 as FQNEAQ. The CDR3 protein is CASGSGGYNEQFF. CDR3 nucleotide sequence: TGTGCCAGCGGGAGCGGGGGCTACAATGAGCAGTTCTTC.

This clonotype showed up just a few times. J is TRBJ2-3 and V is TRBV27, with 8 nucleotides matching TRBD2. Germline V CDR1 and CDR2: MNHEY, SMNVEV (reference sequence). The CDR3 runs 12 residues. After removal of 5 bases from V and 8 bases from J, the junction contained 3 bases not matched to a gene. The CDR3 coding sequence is TGTGCCAGCAGTCTCACTAGCGGTACGCAGTATTTT. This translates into CASSLTSGTQYF.

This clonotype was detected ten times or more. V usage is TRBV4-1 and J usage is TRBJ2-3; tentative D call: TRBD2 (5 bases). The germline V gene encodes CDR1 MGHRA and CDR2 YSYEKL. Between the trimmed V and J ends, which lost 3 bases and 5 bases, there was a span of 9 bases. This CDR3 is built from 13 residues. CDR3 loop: CASSQYAGDTQYF. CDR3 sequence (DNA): TGCGCCAGCAGCCAGTATGCGGGAGATACGCAGTATTTT.

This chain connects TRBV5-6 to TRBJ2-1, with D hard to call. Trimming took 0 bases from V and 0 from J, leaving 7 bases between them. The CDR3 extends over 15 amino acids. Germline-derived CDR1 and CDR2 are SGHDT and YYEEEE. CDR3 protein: CASSLESYSYNEQFF. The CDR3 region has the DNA TGTGCCAGCAGCTTGGAAAGCTACTCCTACAATGAGCAGTTCTTC.

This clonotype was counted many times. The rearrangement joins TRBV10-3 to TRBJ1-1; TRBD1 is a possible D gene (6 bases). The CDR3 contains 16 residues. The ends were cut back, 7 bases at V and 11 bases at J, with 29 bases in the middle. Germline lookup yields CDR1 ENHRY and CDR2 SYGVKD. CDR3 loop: CAITELGGKPNGIAFF. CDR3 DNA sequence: TGTGCCATCACCGAATTAGGGGGGAAACCCAATGGTATCGCTTTCTTT.